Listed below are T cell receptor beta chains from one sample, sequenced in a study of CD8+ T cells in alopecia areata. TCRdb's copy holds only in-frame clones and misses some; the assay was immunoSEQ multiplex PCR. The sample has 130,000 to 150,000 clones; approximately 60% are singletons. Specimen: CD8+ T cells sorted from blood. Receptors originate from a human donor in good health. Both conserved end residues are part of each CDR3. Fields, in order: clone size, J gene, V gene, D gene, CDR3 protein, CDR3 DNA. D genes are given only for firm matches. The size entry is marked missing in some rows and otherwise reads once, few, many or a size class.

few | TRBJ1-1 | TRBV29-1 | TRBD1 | CSVPYRGEAFF | TGCAGCGTTCCTTACAGGGGGGAAGCTTTCTTT
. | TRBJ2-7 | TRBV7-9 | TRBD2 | CASSSEREWYEQYF | TGTGCCAGCAGCTCCGAGCGGGAGTGGTACGAGCAGTACTTC
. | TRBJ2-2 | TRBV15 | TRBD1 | CATSWDGTGVTGELFF | TGTGCCACCAGCTGGGACGGGACAGGGGTTACCGGGGAGCTGTTTTTT
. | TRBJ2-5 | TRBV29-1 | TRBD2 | CSVWGTSFRETQYF | TGCAGCGTATGGGGGACTAGCTTCAGAGAGACCCAGTACTTC
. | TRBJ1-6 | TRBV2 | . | CASMGGSPLHF | TGTGCCAGCATGGGAGGTTCACCCCTCCACTTT
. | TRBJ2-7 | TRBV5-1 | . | CASSLVAGDRYEQYF | TGCGCCAGCAGCTTGGTTGCAGGAGACCGATACGAGCAGTACTTC
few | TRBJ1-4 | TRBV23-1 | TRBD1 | CASSQSRTGFVTNEKLFF | TGCGCCAGCAGTCAATCGAGGACAGGGTTTGTAACTAATGAAAAACTGTTTTTT
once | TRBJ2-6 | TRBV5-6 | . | CASSLNPGLLDSGANVLTF | TGTGCCAGCAGCTTGAATCCGGGACTGCTGGACTCTGGGGCCAACGTCCTGACTTTC
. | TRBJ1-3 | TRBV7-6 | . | CASSPALRREGFSSGNTIYF | TGTGCCAGCAGCCCGGCTTTGAGACGGGAAGGCTTTAGCTCTGGAAACACCATATATTTT
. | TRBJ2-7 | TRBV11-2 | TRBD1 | CASSAGQGYYEQYF | TGTGCCAGCAGCGCCGGACAGGGATACTACGAGCAGTACTTC
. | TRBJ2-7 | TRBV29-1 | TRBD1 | CSVEGDSYEQYF | TGCAGCGTTGAAGGGGACAGTTACGAGCAGTACTTC
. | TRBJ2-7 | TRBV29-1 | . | CSVEDRGVSYEQYF | TGCAGCGTTGAAGATAGGGGGGTCTCCTACGAGCAGTACTTC
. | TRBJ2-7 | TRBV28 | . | CASINRDLKYEQYF | TGTGCCAGCATCAACCGGGACCTTAAATACGAGCAGTACTTC
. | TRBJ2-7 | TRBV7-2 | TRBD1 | CASSLQDRGLYEQYF | TGTGCCAGCAGCCTACAGGACAGGGGGCTCTACGAGCAGTACTTC
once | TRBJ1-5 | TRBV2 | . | CASSGGGTLNQPQHF | TGTGCCAGCAGTGGAGGAGGGACCCTCAATCAGCCCCAGCATTTT
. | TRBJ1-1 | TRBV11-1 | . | CASSLLNTEAFF | TGTGCCAGCAGCTTATTGAACACTGAAGCTTTCTTT
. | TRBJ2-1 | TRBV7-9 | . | CASSSWNNEQFF | TGTGCCAGCAGCTCGTGGAACAATGAGCAGTTCTTC
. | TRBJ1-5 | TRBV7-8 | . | CASSLAGVIQPQHF | TGTGCCAGCAGCTTAGCGGGGGTTATTCAGCCCCAGCATTTT
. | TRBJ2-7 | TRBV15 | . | CATSEGIGPYEQYF | TGTGCCACCTCAGAAGGCATAGGGCCCTACGAGCAGTACTTC
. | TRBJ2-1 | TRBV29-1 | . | CSVEDPLQIPYNEQFF | TGCAGCGTTGAAGATCCCCTTCAGATACCCTACAATGAGCAGTTCTTC
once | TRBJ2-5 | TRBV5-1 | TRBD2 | CASSSNSGGQETQYF | TGCGCCAGCAGCTCAAATAGCGGGGGGCAAGAGACCCAGTACTTC
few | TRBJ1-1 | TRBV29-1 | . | CSAVGGTEAFF | TGCAGCGCCGTGGGGGGCACTGAAGCTTTCTTT
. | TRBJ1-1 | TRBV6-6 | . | CASSQTASWSTEAFF | TGTGCCAGCAGCCAGACAGCCTCCTGGAGCACTGAAGCTTTCTTT
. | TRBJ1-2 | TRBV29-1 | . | CSAHPPASDHYGYTF | TGCAGCGCCCATCCCCCGGCCTCGGATCACTATGGCTACACCTTC
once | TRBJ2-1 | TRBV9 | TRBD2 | CASSVGAAGAYNEQFF | TGTGCCAGCAGCGTAGGGGCAGCGGGAGCTTACAATGAGCAGTTCTTC
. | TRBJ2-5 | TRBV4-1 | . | CASSPVLRTEETQYF | TGCGCCAGCAGCCCAGTGCTTAGGACAGAAGAGACCCAGTACTTC
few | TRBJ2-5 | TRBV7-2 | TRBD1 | CASSPNTDRAYQETQYF | TGTGCCAGCAGCCCAAACACGGACAGGGCTTACCAAGAGACCCAGTACTTC
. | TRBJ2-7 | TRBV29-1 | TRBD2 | CSVASFSSGGEYEQYF | TGCAGCGTTGCCTCCTTTTCGTCGGGAGGAGAGTACGAGCAGTACTTC
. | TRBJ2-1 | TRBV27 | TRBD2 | CASSLWGLAIYNEQFF | TGTGCCAGCAGTTTATGGGGACTAGCGATCTACAATGAGCAGTTCTTC
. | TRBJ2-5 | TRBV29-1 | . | CSVDRGVGETQYF | TGCAGCGTTGACAGGGGAGTAGGGGAGACCCAGTACTTC
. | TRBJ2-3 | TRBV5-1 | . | CASSLSGDTQYF | TGCGCCAGCAGCTTATCGGGAGATACGCAGTATTTT
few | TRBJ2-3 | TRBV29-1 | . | CSVEDLDSTDTQYF | TGCAGCGTTGAAGATCTCGACTCCACAGATACGCAGTATTTT
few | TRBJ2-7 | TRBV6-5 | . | CASSFGVTYEQYF | TGTGCCAGCAGTTTTGGAGTCACCTACGAGCAGTACTTC
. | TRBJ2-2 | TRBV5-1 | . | CASSLVGQTDLTGELFF | TGCGCCAGCAGCTTGGTGGGCCAGACGGATTTGACCGGGGAGCTGTTTTTT
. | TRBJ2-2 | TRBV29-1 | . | CSVELQNTGELFF | TGCAGCGTTGAACTGCAGAACACCGGGGAGCTGTTTTTT
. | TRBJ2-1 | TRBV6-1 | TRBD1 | CASSEHLDRGNEQFF | TGTGCCAGCAGTGAACATTTGGACAGGGGGAATGAGCAGTTCTTC
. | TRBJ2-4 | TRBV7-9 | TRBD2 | CASSSTSGRAETKNIQYF | TGTGCCAGCAGCTCTACTAGCGGGAGGGCCGAGACCAAAAACATTCAGTACTTC
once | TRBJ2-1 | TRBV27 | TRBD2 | CASRLAGGGNEQFF | TGTGCCAGCAGACTAGCGGGAGGAGGTAATGAGCAGTTCTTC
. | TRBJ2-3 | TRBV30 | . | CAWSSGTSSTDTQYF | TGTGCCTGGAGTAGTGGTACCTCTAGCACAGATACGCAGTATTTT
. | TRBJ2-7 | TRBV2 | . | CASSETGSYEQYF | TGTGCCAGCAGTGAAACAGGGTCCTACGAGCAGTACTTC
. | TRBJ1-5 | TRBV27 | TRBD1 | CASSLGTVGNQPQHF | TGTGCCAGCAGTTTAGGGACAGTTGGGAATCAGCCCCAGCATTTT
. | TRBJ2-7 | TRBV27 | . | CASSSDRVSYEQYF | TGTGCCAGCAGTTCTGACCGGGTGTCCTACGAGCAGTACTTC
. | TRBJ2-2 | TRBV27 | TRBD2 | CASSPRTSGTGELFF | TGTGCCAGCAGTCCCAGGACTAGCGGTACCGGGGAGCTGTTTTTT
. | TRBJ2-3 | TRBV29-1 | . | CSVDREINTQYF | TGCAGCGTTGACAGGGAAATAAATACGCAGTATTTT
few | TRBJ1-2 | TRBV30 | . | CAFSTGNYGYTF | TGTGCCTTTTCGACGGGGAACTATGGCTACACCTTC
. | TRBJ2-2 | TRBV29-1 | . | CSVPWAAALAGELFF | TGCAGCGTCCCATGGGCAGCTGCCCTAGCCGGGGAGCTGTTTTTT
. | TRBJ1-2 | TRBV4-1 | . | CASSPSGGNGYTF | TGCGCCAGCAGCCCATCGGGGGGAAACGGTTACACCTTC
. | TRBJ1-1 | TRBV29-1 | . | CSVETVNTEAFF | TGCAGCGTTGAGACAGTTAACACTGAAGCTTTCTTT
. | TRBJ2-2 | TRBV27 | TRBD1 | CASSPDRAYTGELFF | TGTGCCAGCAGTCCCGACAGGGCCTACACCGGGGAGCTGTTTTTT
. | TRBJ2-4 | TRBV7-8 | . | CASSLGLLGSDKNIQYF | TGTGCCAGCAGCTTAGGACTCCTGGGTAGCGACAAAAACATTCAGTACTTC
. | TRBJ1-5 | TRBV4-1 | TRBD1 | CASSFGQGNQPQHF | TGCGCCAGCAGCTTCGGACAGGGCAATCAGCCCCAGCATTTT